This TCR beta chain derives from a study of shared clonotypes between healthy human individuals. Sequencing used immunoSEQ multiplex PCR; TCRdb keeps in-frame clones, though not all of them. The data show about half a million clones, about 84% seen once. About 90 million PBMCs were counted before genomic DNA extraction. This clone was recorded only once. Trimming stripped 0 bases from V and 7 bases from J, with 6 bases between. The CDR3 covers 12 residues. Germline assignment: CDR1 LNHNV and CDR2 YYDKDF (reference sequence). This chain joins TRBV15 and TRBJ1-2; D remains ambiguous. The material sequenced was PBMCs. The sequence came from a woman aged 40-49 years in good health. Some clones in this sample may be carry-over from other donors' samples. Written as DNA, the CDR3 is TGTGCCACCAGCAGAGAATCGGGTGGCTACACCTTC. This gives the protein CATSRESGGYTF.